This T cell receptor (beta chain) originates from a study of spatial heterogeneity in lung cancer. Study results and caveats: Circulating ubiquitous expanded tumor TCRs were observed more frequently at resection than at follow-up.

The CDR3 loop spans 19 amino acids. Germline V lookup: CDR1 SEHNR, CDR2 FQNEAQ (reference sequence). V was clipped by 5 bases and J by 0 bases; unmatched bases: 12. This clonotype was seen at least ten times. Its antigen is as yet unknown. A single record per CDR3 protein comes from TCRdb applying MiXCR to the 5' RACE reads. The table shows about 17,000 distinct CDR3 sequences, with 20% to 25% occurring only once. The time point was: sample taken at primary tumor resection. Whole RNA, isolated from tumor, nontumor lung or frozen PBMC, was sequenced without prior sorting. The donor population consisted of some 72 patients with untreated, early-stage non-small cell lung cancer.

The specimen comprised PBMCs, sampled at surgery. This sequence originates from a female donor with early-stage non-small cell lung cancer. V gene TRBV7-9 combines with J gene TRBJ2-6; 8 bases fit TRBD1. The CDR3 DNA follows: TGTGCCAGCAGCATTTGGTCGGCAGGGGGCAGCTCTGGGGCCAACGTCCTGACTTTC. This translates into CASSIWSAGGSSGANVLTF.